The present T cell receptor (beta chain) was sequenced within a study of vaccination effects on CD4 cells after COVID-19. Study at large: Antigen-specific CD4+ T cells were expanded (with viral peptide pools) by the ViraFEST assay ahead of sequencing. Peptides at roughly 10 ug/ml and IL-2 at approximately 9.1 IU/ml were added to about 2 million PBMC per well.

TCRdb's copy holds only in-frame clones and misses some; the assay was immunoSEQ multiplex PCR. The table shows about 57,000 clones, with just under 80% occurring only once. When around nine days of culture had elapsed, CD4+ T cells were isolated. Either the mRNA-1273 or the BNT162b2 vaccine was given to participants as two doses. In the vaccine recipients, nucleocapsid antibodies were negative and there was no prior SARS-CoV-2 infection. Half-medium replacement with IL-2 medium occurred on days 3 and 7. Comment on this clone: Its target is unknown.

This CDR3 contains 14 residues. Trimming took off 5 bases at V and 0 bases at J, with 11 bases between the two ends. Looked up from germline, CDR1 is MNHEY and CDR2 is SVGEGT. The material sequenced was CD4+ T cells from PBMCs cultured without peptide, taken after COVID-19 vaccination. V usage is TRBV6-2 or TRBV6-3 and J usage is TRBJ2-7, with D perhaps matching TRBD1 (6 bases). This clonotype originated in a human donor who received a COVID-19 vaccine. In nucleotides, the CDR3 is TGTGCCAGCAGTGGGACACCTACCTCCTACGAGCAGTACTTC. Protein sequence: CASSGTPTSYEQYF.